This TCR beta chain was found in a study of blood T cell repertoires in COVID-19. Study in general: The United States, Italy and Spain supplied acute and convalescent COVID-19 samples. T cells, B-cell-depleted T cells, or PBMCs provided the cDNA or gDNA that served as material.

Original methodology: Amplification with reference gene primers provided the estimates of nucleated cell counts. Produced via immunoSEQ multiplex PCR; TCRdb's table is partial and in-frame only. V, J and clone size are those of that table, while D and trimming were read from the DNA. Of some 300,000 clones detected, about 91% appear once; the ten largest clones hold roughly 7%. This clone was picked up a small number of times. The junction had 3 bases not matched to a gene; V was cut back by 5 bases and J by 1 base. CDR1 and CDR2 from the germline V gene are LGHDT and YNNKEL (reference sequence). CDR3 length: 14 residues.

The chain employs TRBV3-1 (or the pseudogene TRBV3-2) and TRBJ1-1; 8 positions match TRBD1. Sample: peripheral blood. The receptor was derived from a woman aged 25 to 39 who had recovered from COVID-19. This CDR3 reads CASSFGQGNTEAFF. CDR3 bases: TGTGCCAGCAGCTTCGGACAGGGGAACACTGAAGCTTTCTTT.